Reported below is one T cell receptor (beta chain). Trimming removed 1 base from V and 2 bases from J, with 9 bases in between. CDR3 length: 15 amino acids. Germline loops: CDR1 KGHDR, CDR2 SFDVKD. With random hexamers, 0.5 to 1 ug RNA was reverse transcribed. Amplification of the TCR beta CDR3 was carried out by immunoSEQ multiplex PCR, which spanned a total of 54 Vbeta and 13 Jbeta segments. TCRdb used MiXCR to reprocess the immunoSEQ multiplex PCR reads, holding one entry per CDR3 protein. Here the sample spans fewer than 250,000 distinct CDR3 sequences, around nine tenths being singletons. This sample was taken from a study of CD8 T cells in Susac syndrome.

The chain has TRBV24-1 and TRBJ2-3; D is ambiguous. Sequenced input: CD8+ T cells from PBMCs. This receptor was obtained from a human donor with multiple sclerosis. This CDR3 is CATSDFGLYTDTQYF. The CDR3 DNA reads TGTGCCACCAGTGATTTTGGGTTGTACACAGATACGCAGTATTTT.